The 2 T cell receptor beta chains reported below all come from one sample, sequenced in a study of beta chain features in type 1 diabetes. The antigens these receptors bind are not known. Reverse transcription of all isolated RNA meant that expressed TCRB transcripts were sequenced. Assay: immunoSEQ multiplex PCR; the TCRdb copy retains only in-frame clones and omits some. The sample shows approximately 50,000 clones, 55% to 75% of them seen only once. The study, taken as a whole, reports: Shorter TCRB CDR3s, moderately but significantly so, were found in Type 1 diabetes patients in all four CD4+ subsets.

Sequences were obtained from stem cell memory CD4+ T cells from blood. The receptors come from a woman aged 25-40 years with type 1 diabetes.

This chain links TRBV29-1 with TRBJ2-5; 9 bases are shared with TRBD1. TRBJ2-7 matches the DNA end more closely, so the J call is doubtful. The CDR3 has 13 amino acids. CDR1 is SQVTM, CDR2 ANQGSEA, per germline. The CDR3 loop is CSITGQGSYEQYF. CDR3 nucleotides: TGCAGCATAACGGGACAGGGATCCTACGAGCAGTACTTC.

The rearrangement joins TRBV6-6 to TRBJ1-2; D gene unclear. In germline, CDR1 is MNHNY, CDR2 SVGAGI (reference sequence). Between the trimmed V and J ends, which lost 0 bases and 11 bases, there was a span of 16 bases. The CDR3 sequence is 14 residues long. The CDR3 region is CASSYSPFGGLYTF. DNA of the CDR3: TGTGCCAGCAGTTACTCGCCTTTTGGCGGCTTGTACACCTTC.